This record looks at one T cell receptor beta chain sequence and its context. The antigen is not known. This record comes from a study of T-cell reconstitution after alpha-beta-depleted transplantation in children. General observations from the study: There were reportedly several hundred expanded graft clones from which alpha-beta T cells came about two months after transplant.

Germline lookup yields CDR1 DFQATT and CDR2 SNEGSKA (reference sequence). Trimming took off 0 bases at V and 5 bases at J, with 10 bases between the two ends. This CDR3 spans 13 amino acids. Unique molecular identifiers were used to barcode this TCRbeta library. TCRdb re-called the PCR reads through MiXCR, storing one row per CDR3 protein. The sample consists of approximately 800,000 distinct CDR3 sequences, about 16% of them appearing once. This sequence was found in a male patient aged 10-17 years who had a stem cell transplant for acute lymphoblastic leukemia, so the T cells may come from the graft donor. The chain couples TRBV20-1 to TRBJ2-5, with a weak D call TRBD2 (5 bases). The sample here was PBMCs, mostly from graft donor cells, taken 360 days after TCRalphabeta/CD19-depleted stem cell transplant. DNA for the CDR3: TGCAGTGCTAGAGAGGTGAAGCGGGAGACCCAGTACTTC. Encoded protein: CSAREVKRETQYF.